The 30 T cell receptor beta chains listed next were all sequenced from one sample in a study of blood T cell repertoires in COVID-19. Data came from immunoSEQ multiplex PCR; TCRdb stores just in-frame clones and leaves some out. The table records 330,000 or so clones, 87% of them present only once. Sequenced input: peripheral blood. The receptors were sampled from a man aged 25-45 years with COVID-19, enrolled during active disease.

This clone has just one count. This sequence joins TRBV14 and TRBJ1-1; perhaps TRBD1 as D (5 bases). CDR3 length: 13 amino acids. Germline CDR1 reads SGHDN; CDR2 reads FVKESK. V was cut by 4 bases and J by 6 bases, with 12 bases left in between. CDR3 amino acids: CASSPWRGPEAFF. CDR3 coding DNA: TGTGCCAGCAGCCCGTGGAGGGGCCCTGAAGCTTTCTTT.

The CDR3 loop is CASSLEASGYWGYHADTQYF. CDR3 DNA: TGTGCCAGCAGCCTTGAAGCTAGCGGGTATTGGGGGTATCATGCTGATACGCAGTATTTT. V and J are TRBV6-6 and TRBJ2-3; 8 nucleotides match TRBD2. Germline CDR1 and CDR2: MNHNY and SVGAGI (reference sequence). The length of the CDR3 is 20 residues. V was clipped by 6 bases and J by 6 bases; unmatched bases: 26.

The rearrangement uses TRBV18 and TRBJ2-7; the D gene is possibly TRBD2 (5 bases). Germline V gives CDR1 KGHSH, CDR2 LQKENI. Between the trimmed V and J ends, which lost 3 bases and 1 base, there was a span of 13 bases. The CDR3 sequence is 15 residues long. The CDR3 nucleotides read TGTGCCAGCTCACCCCTGACAAGGAGGTCCTACGAGCAGTACTTC. Its protein product is CASSPLTRRSYEQYF. The full variable domain, rest sourced from reference TRBV18 and TRBJ2-7, is NAGVMQNPRHLVRRRGQEARLRCSPMKGHSHVYWYRQLPEEGLKFMVYLQKENIIDESGMPKERFSAEFPKEGPSILRIQQVVRGDSAAYFCASSPLTRRSYEQYFGPGTRLTVT.

This chain connects TRBV4-2 to TRBJ2-7; the match to TRBD1 covers 7 bases. Trimming removed 0 bases from V and 3 bases from J; junction bases left unmatched: 2. The germline V gene has CDR1 LGHNA and CDR2 YNFKEQ. This CDR3 is 14 amino acids long. CDR3 amino acids: CASSQDDRVYEQYF. The CDR3 region has the DNA TGTGCCAGCAGCCAAGACGACAGGGTCTACGAGCAGTACTTC.

The genes are TRBV5-5 and TRBJ2-3; 10 positions agree with TRBD1. CDR3 length: 16 amino acids. V lost 3 bases to trimming and J lost 2 bases; unmatched junction nucleotides: 6. Germline V gives CDR1 SGHKS, CDR2 YYEKEE (reference sequence). The CDR3: CASSYRQGANTDTQYF. In nucleotides, the CDR3 is TGTGCCAGCAGCTACCGACAGGGGGCAAACACAGATACGCAGTATTTT.

The chain is built from TRBV30 and TRBJ1-1; TRBD1 agrees at 7 bases. In germline, CDR1 is GTSNPN, CDR2 SVGIG (reference sequence). After removal of 3 bases from V and 1 base from J, the junction contained 8 bases not matched to a gene. The CDR3 is made up of 15 amino acids. This CDR3 is CAWSRGGTANTEAFF. CDR3 in DNA: TGTGCCTGGAGCCGGGGGGGGACAGCGAACACTGAAGCTTTCTTT.

The J gene is TRBJ1-2, the V gene TRBV5-4; the D gene is possibly TRBD1 (6 bases). CDR1 SGHNT and CDR2 YYREEE come from the germline V gene (reference sequence). V gave up 0 bases and J gave up 2 bases, with 17 bases separating them. This CDR3 region has 17 residues. The CDR3 loop is CASSLGLRGHRNYGYTF. As DNA, the CDR3 is TGTGCCAGCAGCTTGGGACTTAGGGGACACAGAAACTATGGCTACACCTTC.

The chain joins TRBV6-6 to TRBJ2-2; 7 bases agree with TRBD2. The ends lost 7 bases at V and 2 bases at J; junction bases unmatched: 4. The germline CDR1 and CDR2 sequences are MNHNY and SVGAGI (reference sequence). The CDR3 runs 14 residues. The CDR3, as DNA: TGTGCCAGCAAGCAGGGACTAAACACCGGGGAGCTGTTTTTT. Translated: CASKQGLNTGELFF.

The rearrangement uses TRBV27 and TRBJ2-7, with 12 bases fitting TRBD1. This CDR3 region has 15 residues. Unmatched junction bases numbered 7, after V lost 5 bases and J lost 5 bases. Germline-derived CDR1 and CDR2 are MNHEY and SMNVEV (reference sequence). CDR3 region: CASSHYRDRGHEQYF. CDR3 DNA: TGTGCCAGCAGTCACTACCGGGACAGGGGGCACGAGCAGTACTTC.

A single count supports this clone. V is TRBV28 and J is TRBJ1-1, with 7 nucleotides matching TRBD1. The J segment lost 0 bases and the V segment lost 3 bases, leaving 10 bases of the junction unmatched. In germline, CDR1 is MDHEN, CDR2 SYDVKM. The CDR3 length is 17 residues. CDR3 in amino acids: CASSFLPTTGLNTEAFF. For the CDR3, the DNA is TGTGCCAGCAGTTTCCTTCCCACGACAGGGCTGAACACTGAAGCTTTCTTT.

This chain uses TRBV9 with TRBJ2-3; TRBD2 matches at 11 bases. Germline trimming cut 5 bases from V and 2 bases from J; bases unmatched to any gene: 4. Germline assignment: CDR1 SGDLS and CDR2 YYNGEE. The CDR3 is 15 residues long. The CDR3 DNA follows: TGTGCCAGCAGTTTGACTAGCGGGGTCACAGATACGCAGTATTTT. Its translation: CASSLTSGVTDTQYF.

This clone was seen just once. This rearrangement joins TRBV28 to TRBJ1-5; the D gene is possibly TRBD1 (5 bases). Germline loops: CDR1 MDHEN, CDR2 SYDVKM. The CDR3 length is 18 residues. V lost 8 bases and J lost 2, with 25 bases in between. For the CDR3, the DNA is TGTGCCAGCTCGTTCTCGGGGGGTTGGCCTAGGGGCAATCAGCCCCAGCATTTT. This gives the protein CASSFSGGWPRGNQPQHF. The entire variable domain, with the rest obtained from reference TRBV28 and TRBJ1-5, is as follows: DVKVTQSSRYLVKRTGEKVFLECVQDMDHENMFWYRQDPGLGLRLIYFSYDVKMKEKGDIPEGYSVSREKKERFSLILESASTNQTSMYLCASSFSGGWPRGNQPQHFGDGTRLSIL.

The chain uses TRBV7-9 and TRBJ2-1, with TRBD1 matching over 7 bases. This CDR3 region has 15 residues. Germline V gene data show CDR1 as SEHNR and CDR2 as FQNEAQ (reference sequence). The junction had 2 bases not matched to a gene; V was cut back by 1 base and J by 2 bases. In nucleotides, the CDR3 is TGTGCCAGCAGCTTAGTAGGGGGCGCCTACAATGAGCAGTTCTTC. Translating gives CASSLVGGAYNEQFF.

This chain uses TRBV11-3 with TRBJ2-3; tentatively, D is TRBD2 (5 bases). V lost 5 bases and J lost 5, with 11 bases in between. Germline V lookup: CDR1 SGHNT, CDR2 YENEEA. The CDR3 covers 13 residues. CDR3 nucleotide sequence: TGTGCCAGCAGCCCCCGCGGAGGAGATACGCAGTATTTT. Amino acid sequence: CASSPRGGDTQYF.

The CDR3 DNA reads as TGTGCCAGCAGTTTCCCAGGACAGCCCCATCATGAGCAGTTCTTC. Translated, it gives CASSFPGQPHHEQFF. The chain combines TRBV28 with TRBJ2-1, with D possibly matching TRBD1 (6 bases). The germline CDR1 and CDR2 sequences are MDHEN and SYDVKM. The CDR3 sequence is 15 residues long. V was trimmed by 3 bases and J by 8 bases, leaving 17 bases between them.

The chain recombines TRBV7-2 with TRBJ1-6; no firm D call. The germline V and J ends were trimmed by 3 bases and 7 bases, with 10 bases remaining between them. CDR3 length equals 14 residues. From germline, CDR1 is SGHTA and CDR2 FQGNSA. Written as DNA, the CDR3 is TGTGCCAGCAGCTTCACGATTGGCAATTCACCCCTCCACTTT. Amino acid sequence: CASSFTIGNSPLHF. The full variable domain, its missing parts supplied by reference TRBV7-2 and TRBJ1-6, is GAGVSQSPSNKVTEKGKDVELRCDPISGHTALYWYRQSLGQGLEFLIYFQGNSAPDKSGLPSDRFSAERTGGSVSTLTIQRTQQEDSAVYLCASSFTIGNSPLHFGNGTRLTVT.

The chain uses TRBV15 and TRBJ2-5; 12 nucleotides align to TRBD2. This CDR3 is built from 16 residues. Germline V gene lookup returns CDR1 LNHNV and CDR2 YYDKDF (reference sequence). V was pared by 0 bases and J by 7 bases, with 6 bases of the junction left unmatched. The CDR3 sequence: CATSRDLAGGPGTQYF. Here the CDR3 DNA reads TGTGCCACCAGCAGAGATCTAGCGGGAGGGCCGGGGACCCAGTACTTC.

This chain uses TRBV7-3 with TRBJ2-7; 7 nucleotides match TRBD1. The CDR3 loop spans 14 amino acids. The J segment lost 1 base and the V segment lost 6 bases, leaving 6 bases of the junction unmatched. Germline lookup yields CDR1 SGHTA and CDR2 FQGTGA. This CDR3 is CASSLDRDSYEQYF. CDR3 nucleotide sequence: TGTGCCAGCAGTCTAGACAGGGATTCCTACGAGCAGTACTTC.

The chain uses TRBV18 and TRBJ1-2, with a possible D match to TRBD1 (6 bases). Germline assignment: CDR1 KGHSH and CDR2 LQKENI. CDR3 length: 13 amino acids. Trimming stripped 6 bases from V and 2 bases from J, with 10 bases between. The CDR3: CASSETGNYGYTF. The CDR3 region has the DNA TGTGCCAGCTCGGAGACAGGCAACTATGGCTACACCTTC.

The chain recombines TRBV3-1 (or the pseudogene TRBV3-2) with TRBJ2-7; 12 nucleotides line up with TRBD2. The ends lost 4 bases at V and 4 bases at J; junction bases unmatched: 14. The CDR3 has 18 amino acids. CDR1 LGHDT and CDR2 YNNKEL come from the germline V gene (reference sequence). CDR3: CASSRRLAGELFSYEQYF. The CDR3 coding sequence is TGTGCCAGCAGCCGCAGACTAGCGGGAGAACTCTTTTCGTACGAGCAGTACTTC.

This clone was observed a handful of times. This chain uses TRBV6-1 with TRBJ1-1; weak D call: TRBD1 (5 bases). V lost 2 bases and J lost 9, with 16 bases in between. CDR3 length: 14 residues. CDR1 and CDR2 from the germline V gene are MNHNS and SASEGT. The CDR3 nucleotides read TGTGCCAGCAGTGAATTCAGGGAGGTAATCAAAGCTTTCTTT. Protein product: CASSEFREVIKAFF.

CDR3 nucleotide sequence: TGTGCCAGCAGCTCAGCCGGGACATCCCCCAACGTCCTGACTTTC. Its protein is CASSSAGTSPNVLTF. This chain joins TRBV7-2 and TRBJ2-6, with D perhaps TRBD1 (6 bases). Germline V gene lookup returns CDR1 SGHTA and CDR2 FQGNSA. V was shortened by 4 bases and J by 8 bases, with 15 bases between the two germline ends. The CDR3 runs 15 residues.

The V call is TRBV4-2, the J call TRBJ2-1, with D tentatively TRBD1 (5 bases). Germline V lookup: CDR1 LGHNA, CDR2 YNFKEQ. Trimming pared 0 bases from V and 4 bases from J, leaving 19 bases between. The CDR3 contains 18 residues. CDR3 region: CASSQDLSLQGVYNEQFF. The CDR3 DNA follows: TGTGCCAGCAGCCAAGATCTCTCCCTTCAAGGGGTATACAATGAGCAGTTCTTC.

This clone was recorded a few times. The rearrangement joins TRBV6-5 to TRBJ1-2; perhaps TRBD1 as D (5 bases). CDR3 size: 13 residues. V was shortened by 0 bases and J by 4 bases, with 6 bases between the two germline ends. Germline V gene sequence: CDR1 MNHEY, CDR2 SVGAGI. The CDR3 protein is CASSYSGGYGYTF. The CDR3 bases are TGTGCCAGCAGTTACTCGGGGGGCTATGGCTACACCTTC.

This sequence joins TRBV7-2 and TRBJ1-6, with D possibly being TRBD1 (5 bases). CDR3 size: 16 residues. From germline, CDR1 is SGHTA and CDR2 FQGNSA. The V and J ends lost 2 bases and 5 bases respectively, with 13 bases between them. The CDR3 coding sequence is TGTGCCAGCAGCTTAAGGGGTGGGAACAATAATTCACCCCTCCACTTT. It translates to CASSLRGGNNNSPLHF.

The gene calls are TRBV6-2 or TRBV6-3 and TRBJ2-1; D might be TRBD2 (5 bases). Trimming shortened V by 5 bases and J by 3 bases, and 11 bases separated the two germline ends. CDR3 length: 14 amino acids. Germline-derived CDR1 and CDR2 are MNHEY and SVGEGT. This chain's CDR3 is CASSLRVGYNEQFF. Here the CDR3 DNA reads TGTGCCAGCAGTCTGAGGGTAGGCTACAATGAGCAGTTCTTC.

The V gene is TRBV18, the J gene TRBJ2-7, with TRBD1 as a possible D gene (5 bases). CDR1 KGHSH and CDR2 LQKENI come from the germline V gene. The CDR3 is made up of 13 amino acids. V lost 3 bases to trimming and J lost 6 bases, with 12 bases between them. The CDR3 reads CASSPMGPGEQYF. The CDR3 DNA is TGTGCCAGCTCACCTATGGGGCCGGGCGAGCAGTACTTC.

This clone was recorded once. The rearrangement uses TRBV2 and TRBJ2-3; a possible D gene is TRBD2 (6 bases). Deletions cut 5 bases from V and 5 bases from J, with 11 bases between. Germline V gives CDR1 SNHLY, CDR2 FYNNEI. There are 13 residues in the CDR3. The DNA of the CDR3 is TGTGCCAGCAGTTCCCTGGAGGGAGATACGCAGTATTTT. Protein: CASSSLEGDTQYF.

The chain combines TRBV7-3 with TRBJ2-1; 8 bases line up with TRBD1. This CDR3 contains 16 residues. Trimming took 5 bases from V and 0 from J; bases not matched to a gene: 6. Germline CDR1 reads SGHTA; CDR2 reads FQGTGA. The CDR3 reads CASSPSGTGSYNEQFF. DNA for the CDR3: TGTGCCAGCAGCCCCTCGGGGACAGGCTCCTACAATGAGCAGTTCTTC. Full variable domain (remainder filled in from reference TRBV7-3 and TRBJ2-1): GAGVSQTPSNKVTEKGKYVELRCDPISGHTALYWYRQSLGQGPEFLIYFQGTGAADDSGLPNDRFFAVRPEGSVSTLKIQRTERGDSAVYLCASSPSGTGSYNEQFFGPGTRLTVL.

Only a few counts were recorded for this clone. The V gene is TRBV19, the J gene TRBJ2-1; 8 nucleotides agree with TRBD2. J gave up 0 bases and V 7 bases, and 5 bases lay outside the gene matches. This CDR3 spans 15 amino acids. Germline V gene lookup returns CDR1 LNHDA and CDR2 SQIVND (reference sequence). The CDR3 sequence: CASNGRASSYNEQFF. CDR3 nucleotides: TGTGCCAGTAACGGGAGGGCGAGCTCCTACAATGAGCAGTTCTTC.